This TCR beta chain was retrieved from a study of OX40 agonist ivuxolimab in advanced cancers. The study, taken as a whole, reports: The CD4+ and CD8+ T cells in the blood had expanded clonally by week 6 at 0.1 to 3.0 mg/kg. Partly responding patients at 0.1-3.0 mg/kg showed some of the smallest clonal expansion. On average, a greater number of expanded clones characterised CD8+ T cells relative to CD4+.

Any history of autoimmune disease or systemic immunosuppression disqualified patients. The method was immunoSEQ multiplex PCR; TCRdb's version includes in-frame clones alone and lacks a portion of them. The data show some 86,000 clones, about 85% seen once. As to this clone: Its antigen is currently unknown.

The sequence came from an adult with an advanced solid tumor such as melanoma, head and neck, liver or kidney cancer. The sequenced sample was CD4+ or CD8+ T cells sorted from blood, obtained in a trial of the OX40 agonist ivuxolimab.

The CDR3 loop reads CASSKWGQVDNTGELFF. CDR3 DNA: TGTGCCAGCAGCAAATGGGGACAGGTGGATAACACCGGGGAGCTGTTTTTT. V and J are TRBV5-6 and TRBJ2-2; TRBD1 aligns across 8 bases. V lost 4 bases, J lost 2 bases, and 10 bases stayed unmatched. CDR3 length: 17 residues. The germline V gene has CDR1 SGHDT and CDR2 YYEEEE. The complete variable domain, with remaining parts taken from reference TRBV5-6 and TRBJ2-2, reads DAGVTQSPTHLIKTRGQQVTLRCSPKSGHDTVSWYQQALGQGPQFIFQYYEEEERQRGNFPDRFSGHQFPNYSSELNVNALLLGDSALYLCASSKWGQVDNTGELFFGEGSRLTVL.